These T cell receptor beta chains were read from a single sample in a study of chemoradiotherapy in HPV16-positive cancers. TCRdb's table, derived via immunoSEQ multiplex PCR, lists solely in-frame clones and lacks some. The top ten hold just under 6% of the sample, which has 20,000 to 25,000 clones, about 90% seen once. This specimen was blood, taken from a patient who underwent chemoradiotherapy. The receptor source for this set is a human donor with HPV-associated anogenital cancer. Both conserved end residues are part of each CDR3. D genes are given only for firm matches. Clone size appears in some rows only: once, few, many, or a class for an expanded clone.

j_call v_call d_call clone_size cdr3_nt cdr3_aa
TRBJ2-5 TRBV14 - - TGTGCCAGCAGCCAAGGGCAAGTAGGAGAGACCCAGTACTTC CASSQGQVGETQYF
TRBJ1-1 TRBV28 - - TGTGCCAGCAGTAACCCTTCGACAGTGAACACTGAAGCTTTCTTT CASSNPSTVNTEAFF
TRBJ1-2 TRBV30 TRBD1 - TGTGCCTGGAGTGCCCTTCTGGACAGGGACGGTGGCTACACCTTC CAWSALLDRDGGYTF
TRBJ1-2 TRBV4-1 - - TGCGCCAGCAGCCAAGATTTGAGAGCTAACTATGGCTACACCTTC CASSQDLRANYGYTF
TRBJ1-2 TRBV6-1 - - TGTGCCAGCAGTGCCAGGTCGGGCAGCGATAACTATGGCTACACCTTC CASSARSGSDNYGYTF
TRBJ1-1 TRBV11-2 - - TGTGCCAGCAGCTTAACAAAGAACACTGAAGCTTTCTTT CASSLTKNTEAFF
TRBJ2-3 TRBV5-4 TRBD2 - TGTGCCAGCAGCTTGAGGGGACTAGCGGGGGGGAGAGATACGCAGTATTTT CASSLRGLAGGRDTQYF
TRBJ2-5 TRBV4-1 - - TGCGCCAGCAGCCAAGAAGGATCCATACGGGAGGAGACCCAGTACTTC CASSQEGSIREETQYF
TRBJ2-5 TRBV27 - - TGTGCCAGCAGTTTATTCGCCTCAATGACAGTTCAAGAGACCCAGTACTTC CASSLFASMTVQETQYF
TRBJ1-1 TRBV29-1 - - TGCAGCGTTGAAGTCGGCTCGGGCACTGAAGCTTTCTTT CSVEVGSGTEAFF
TRBJ2-2 TRBV19 - once TGTGCCAGTCTGAGGACCTTCACCGGGGAGCTGTTTTTT CASLRTFTGELFF
TRBJ1-3 TRBV15 - - TGTGCCACCAGCAGAGTGGTGAGTGGCTTTGGAAACACCATATATTTT CATSRVVSGFGNTIYF
TRBJ2-2 TRBV19 TRBD1 - TGTGCCAGTAGTATTAATGGGCAGGGGGCAAACACCGGGGAGCTGTTTTTT CASSINGQGANTGELFF
TRBJ2-1 TRBV15 - - TGTGCCACCAGCAGAGGACGGAATGAGCAGTTCTTC CATSRGRNEQFF
TRBJ1-4 TRBV10-3 - once TGTGCCATCAGGCAGGGGCCGGGCGAAAAACTGTTTTTT CAIRQGPGEKLFF
TRBJ1-1 TRBV7-8 TRBD1 - TGTGCCAGCAGCTCCGGGACAGTTTTAGTTTCTGCTGAAGCTTTCTTT CASSSGTVLVSAEAFF
TRBJ1-1 TRBV19 - - TGTGCCAGTAGTTCCAGGGAAAGTATCACTGAAGCTTTCTTT CASSSRESITEAFF
TRBJ2-3 TRBV7-8 - - TGTGCCAGCAGCTTAGCCTTCACAGATACGCAGTATTTT CASSLAFTDTQYF
TRBJ2-3 TRBV29-1 - - TGCAGCGTTGGGTGGGGGAGCTCCCTCGGGGCAGATACGCAGTATTTT CSVGWGSSLGADTQYF
TRBJ1-1 TRBV7-9 - once TGTGCCAGCAGCTTTGCACTCTCTGAAGCTTTCTTT CASSFALSEAFF
TRBJ1-3 TRBV19 - - TGTGCCAGTAGTGTGACACGCACTGGAAACACCATATATTTT CASSVTRTGNTIYF
TRBJ2-6 TRBV6-1 - - TGTGCCAGCAGGGACTCTGGGGCCAACGTCCTGACTTTC CASRDSGANVLTF
TRBJ1-1 TRBV7-6 - - TGTGCCAGCAGCTTAGGTAGGGGGAAACAATCAGAAAACACTGAAGCTTTCTTT CASSLGRGKQSENTEAFF
TRBJ1-2 TRBV5-6 - - TGTGCCAGCAGCCGCCAGGGGAAGTATGGCTACACCTTC CASSRQGKYGYTF
TRBJ1-1 TRBV5-1 - - TGCGCCAGCAGCTTGGCCGGGGTAGGGGACACTGAAGCTTTCTTT CASSLAGVGDTEAFF
TRBJ1-1 TRBV14 - once TGTGCCAGTTTTGACCGACCGAACACTGAAGCTTTCTTT CASFDRPNTEAFF
TRBJ2-5 TRBV27 TRBD2 - TGTGCCAGCAGGCCGGGACTAGCAAACCTCTGGATCGAGACCCAGTACTTC CASRPGLANLWIETQYF
TRBJ1-2 TRBV2 - - TGTGCCAGCAGTGACCACAGGTCTTATGGCTACACCTTC CASSDHRSYGYTF
TRBJ2-2 TRBV6-1 - - TGTGCCAGCAGAACGGGCTGGGCCGGGGAGCTGTTTTTT CASRTGWAGELFF
TRBJ2-1 TRBV9 - - TGTGCCAGCAGCGTAGACGGGACTCAATACAATGAGCAGTTCTTC CASSVDGTQYNEQFF
TRBJ2-1 TRBV5-5 - - TGTGCCAGCAGCTTGGGGGGCTCGTACAATGAGCAGTTCTTC CASSLGGSYNEQFF
TRBJ1-6 TRBV5-1 - - TGCGCCAGCAGCCCAGAATATAATTCACCCCTCCACTTT CASSPEYNSPLHF
TRBJ1-1 TRBV5-5 - - TGTGCCAGCAGCTTAGCGGACGGGCCCACTGAAGCTTTCTTT CASSLADGPTEAFF
TRBJ1-2 TRBV5-6 - - TGTGCCAGCAGCTTGGGGAGGTACCATGGCTACACCTTC CASSLGRYHGYTF
TRBJ2-2 TRBV11-2 - - TGTGCCAGCAGCTTAACTGCTAGCCCCGGGGAGCTGTTTTTT CASSLTASPGELFF
TRBJ1-3 TRBV5-1 - - TGCGCCAGCAGCTTGGAGTCGGGGTGGTCTGGAAACACCATATATTTT CASSLESGWSGNTIYF
TRBJ1-2 TRBV2 - few TGTGCCAGCAGTGATGGTAGGGGCTACACCTTC CASSDGRGYTF
TRBJ2-2 TRBV5-1 TRBD1 - TGCGCCAGCAGCCCCGAGACAGGGGGATATACCGGGGAGCTGTTTTTT CASSPETGGYTGELFF
TRBJ2-3 TRBV9 TRBD2 - TGTGCCAGCAGCGGGAGCGGGGGGGGGACAGATACGCAGTATTTT CASSGSGGGTDTQYF
TRBJ2-5 TRBV5-1 TRBD1 - TGCGCCAGCAGCCTGACAGGGGGATCAGAGACCCAGTACTTC CASSLTGGSETQYF
TRBJ1-1 TRBV30 - - TGTGCCTGGAGTGTAGGCATGTATGGGTACACTGAAGCTTTCTTT CAWSVGMYGYTEAFF
TRBJ1-3 TRBV5-4 - - TGTGCCAGCAGCTCCCCGTACGATGTCTCTGGAAACACCATATATTTT CASSSPYDVSGNTIYF
TRBJ1-3 TRBV18 - - TGTGCCAGCTCACCAGGGAGTTCTGGAAACACCATATATTTT CASSPGSSGNTIYF